These T cell receptor beta chains were read from a single sample in a study of cytomegalovirus exposure and HLA in healthy donors. Sequencing used immunoSEQ multiplex PCR; TCRdb keeps in-frame clones, though not all of them. The sample yields 130,000 or so clones, around 92% seen once. Sequenced sample: PBMCs. These receptors were collected from a man between 25 and 39 years old in good health and CMV-seronegative. The CDR3 runs from the conserved cysteine through the conserved F or W. A D gene is named only where the DNA matches it firmly. Not all rows give a size; the values are once, few, many and, for expanded clones, a class.

>TRBV9|TRBJ2-7|few|.
TGTGCCAGCAGCGTAGCTGGGGACATCCTCGGCGAGCAGTACTTC
CASSVAGDILGEQYF
>TRBV28|TRBJ1-2|once|TRBD1
TGTGCCAGCAGCCTTTCGGACAGGGGAGGGTATGGCTACACCTTC
CASSLSDRGGYGYTF
>TRBV28|TRBJ1-2|.|TRBD1
TGTGCCAGCAGACCGGGACAGTTTGGCTATGGCTACACCTTC
CASRPGQFGYGYTF
>TRBV5-5|TRBJ1-6|few|.
TGTGCCAGCAGCTTGGATGGCTGGGCCCCACATTCACCCCTCCACTTT
CASSLDGWAPHSPLHF
>TRBV10-2|TRBJ2-7|.|TRBD2
TGCGCCAGCAGTGAGTTCCTAGCGGGGGCCTACGAGCAGTACTTC
CASSEFLAGAYEQYF
>TRBV7-8|TRBJ1-5|.|.
TGTGCCAGCAGTACAAGATACAATCAGCCCCAGCATTTT
CASSTRYNQPQHF
>TRBV7-6|TRBJ2-7|.|TRBD1
TGTGCCAGCAGCTCACAGGGGGAAGGGTCCTACGAGCAGTACTTC
CASSSQGEGSYEQYF
>TRBV5-6|TRBJ2-5|.|.
TGTGCCAGCATCAATGAGGGCGGGGAGACCCAGTACTTC
CASINEGGETQYF
>TRBV9|TRBJ1-2|.|.
TGTGCCAGCAGCGTAGAGGACATATACGGCTACACCTTC
CASSVEDIYGYTF
>TRBV6-6|TRBJ1-1|.|TRBD1
TGTGCCAGCATCGACAGGGGGCGGGACACTGAAGCTTTCTTT
CASIDRGRDTEAFF
>TRBV4-1|TRBJ1-6|.|TRBD1
TGCGCCAGCAGACCTGACCCCGACAGGGGGCTTAATTCACCCCTCCACTTT
CASRPDPDRGLNSPLHF
>TRBV7-9|TRBJ2-1|.|.
TGTGCCAGCAGCCCAGTAGCAGGGAACAATGAGCAGTTCTTC
CASSPVAGNNEQFF
>TRBV12-5|TRBJ1-5|.|.
TGTGCTAGTGGTTTTACCGGGGGAGGGGATGGCCAGCCCCAGCATTTT
CASGFTGGGDGQPQHF
>TRBV5-4|TRBJ2-1|.|.
TGTGCCAGCAGCTTGCCCAAACAGGGTTGGCAGTTCTTC
CASSLPKQGWQFF
>TRBV12-5|TRBJ2-2|.|.
TGTGCTAGTGGTTTGGTAGGGTCAATACAAGGGGGCACCGGGGAGCTGTTTTTT
CASGLVGSIQGGTGELFF
>TRBV7-8|TRBJ2-6|.|TRBD2
TGTGCCAGCAGCTTAGGAGTTGGGACCGGGACTAGCTCATCAAGGGCCAACGTCCTGACTTTC
CASSLGVGTGTSSSRANVLTF
>TRBV7-2|TRBJ2-2|.|.
TGTGCCAGCAGCTTAAGCGGCACCGGGGAGCTGTTTTTT
CASSLSGTGELFF
>TRBV6-1|TRBJ2-5|.|.
TGTGCCAGCAGTGAATACGGGGTGGTGTACTTC
CASSEYGVVYF
>TRBV6-1|TRBJ2-3|once|TRBD2
TGTGCCAGCAGTGGGGGAGGGGAAATCACAGATACGCAGTATTTT
CASSGGGEITDTQYF
>TRBV28|TRBJ1-5|.|.
TGTGCCAGCAGGAGCCCTAATCAGCCCCAGCATTTT
CASRSPNQPQHF
>TRBV25-1|TRBJ1-3|.|.
TGTGCCAGCAGTGGATCCGGGGGAAACACCATATATTTT
CASSGSGGNTIYF
>TRBV7-2|TRBJ1-5|few|.
TGTGCCAGCAGTCTTACAGGGAGGGACAATCAGCCCCAGCATTTT
CASSLTGRDNQPQHF
>TRBV19|TRBJ1-2|.|.
TGTGCCAGTAGTATCCCCATACAGGGCTACGGCTACACCTTC
CASSIPIQGYGYTF
>TRBV28|TRBJ2-3|.|.
TGTGCCAGCAGTAGCGGACAGGGAGGGGGGACAGATACGCAGTATTTT
CASSSGQGGGTDTQYF
>TRBV7-9|TRBJ1-6|.|TRBD1
TGTGCCAGCAGCAGACAGGGGGCCTCACCCCTCCACTTT
CASSRQGASPLHF
>TRBV6-4|TRBJ2-5|.|TRBD2
TGTGCCAGCAAGCTAGCGGGGGGCCTCCGGGAGACCCAGTACTTC
CASKLAGGLRETQYF
>TRBV5-6|TRBJ1-1|.|.
TGTGCCAGCAGCCTCCAGGACAGGAACACTGAAGCTTTCTTT
CASSLQDRNTEAFF
>TRBV5-6|TRBJ1-6|.|.
TGTGCCAGCAGCTTCGACAGAGGCAATTCACCCCTCCACTTT
CASSFDRGNSPLHF
>TRBV19|TRBJ1-2|.|TRBD1
TGTGCCAGTACCCCGGACAGGGGTACCGATGGCTACACCTTC
CASTPDRGTDGYTF
>TRBV4-1|TRBJ2-2|.|.
TGCGCCAGCAGCCAACAAGAGGCTGGTGCCGGGGAGCTGTTTTTT
CASSQQEAGAGELFF
>TRBV7-9|TRBJ2-5|.|.
TGTGCCAGCAGCTTGCTACAGGGACAAGAGACCCAGTACTTC
CASSLLQGQETQYF
>TRBV25-1|TRBJ1-2|.|.
TGTGCCAGCAGTCGGGGGGAGGGGTATGGCTACACCTTC
CASSRGEGYGYTF
>TRBV5-1|TRBJ1-5|few|.
TGCGCCAGCAGCTTGACTGCGGATGGCAATCAGCCCCAGCATTTT
CASSLTADGNQPQHF
>TRBV29-1|TRBJ2-1|.|.
TGCAGCGTTGAAACAGCCTACAATGAGCAGTTCTTC
CSVETAYNEQFF
>TRBV7-9|TRBJ2-3|.|TRBD1
TGTGCCAGCAGATTATCCCCGACAGGGTCAAAGCCAGATACGCAGTATTTT
CASRLSPTGSKPDTQYF
>TRBV4-1|TRBJ2-1|.|.
TGCGCCAGCAGCCCTACGGTAGCCTACAATGAGCAGTTCTTC
CASSPTVAYNEQFF
>TRBV15|TRBJ1-2|.|.
TGTGCCACCAGCAGAGATCAATGGGGACTCGACTATGGCTACACCTTC
CATSRDQWGLDYGYTF
>TRBV19|TRBJ2-1|.|.
TGTGCCACAAGGGGCAGCTCCTACAATGAGCAGTTCTTC
CATRGSSYNEQFF
>TRBV5-5|TRBJ2-7|.|TRBD1
TGTGCCAGCAGCCCGGGATGGACAGGGGATTTCTACGAGCAGTACTTC
CASSPGWTGDFYEQYF
>TRBV5-1|TRBJ1-1|.|TRBD1
TGCGCCAGCAGCTTGGGGACAGGCTTGAGGACTGAAGCTTTCTTT
CASSLGTGLRTEAFF
>TRBV18|TRBJ2-2|.|TRBD2
TGTGCCAGCTCACCACCCGGGACTAGCGGGGCCACCGGGGAGCTGTTTTTT
CASSPPGTSGATGELFF
>TRBV27|TRBJ2-7|.|TRBD1
TGTGCCAGCAGCAAACCGGGACAGGACCCCTACGAGCAGTACTTC
CASSKPGQDPYEQYF
>TRBV6-5|TRBJ2-7|once|.
TGTGCCAGCAGTTACTTCCGCGGGGGCTCCATCTACGAGCAGTACTTC
CASSYFRGGSIYEQYF
>TRBV29-1|TRBJ2-1|.|.
TGCAGCGTTGAAGGGTCCGGGAATGAGCAGTTCTTC
CSVEGSGNEQFF
>TRBV27|TRBJ1-2|.|TRBD1
TGTGCCAGCAGCTCGATCACGGACAGGGATCGGGTTAACTATGGCTACACCTTC
CASSSITDRDRVNYGYTF
>TRBV4-2|TRBJ2-1|.|TRBD2
TGTGCCAGCAGCCAAGATTTCAGCGGGGGGATTGATGAGCAGTTCTTC
CASSQDFSGGIDEQFF
>TRBV4-2|TRBJ2-7|.|TRBD2
TGTGCCAGCAGCCAAGCAGTGTACAGCGGGGGATCCTACGAGCAGTACTTC
CASSQAVYSGGSYEQYF